This T cell receptor beta chain was sequenced in a study of T cell changes during pregnancy in multiple sclerosis. Method: immunoSEQ multiplex PCR; TCRdb's copy keeps in-frame clones and lacks some. The sample consists of 45,000 to 70,000 clones, 80% to 95% of them appearing once. This CDR3 contains 16 residues. The chain recombines TRBV21-1 with TRBJ1-6; the table calls TRBD1, which could not be checked here. TRBV21-1 is marked as a pseudogene. The sample here was CD4+ T cells from peripheral blood mononuclear cells, taken after pregnancy. The sequence derives from a female donor in good health, enrolled as a control in a pregnancy study. CDR3: CASSKLGATYNSPLHF. DNA for the CDR3: TGTGCCAGCAGCAAGTTGGGGGCCACCTATAATTCACCCCTCCACTTT.